A single sample gave rise to the 18 T cell receptor beta chains below, sequenced in a study of memory CD4+ T cells and cytomegalovirus serostatus. Single viable CD3+CD4+CD8-CD45RO+ cells were sorted as the memory CD4+ T cells. Profiled with immunoSEQ multiplex PCR; TCRdb holds only in-frame clones, not every one. The table lists about 64,000 clones, approximately 71% of them singletons, with roughly 0.94% in the top ten. The sequenced sample consisted of memory CD4+ T cells from blood. The receptors come from an adult in good health and CMV-seronegative.

The chain links TRBV19 to TRBJ2-7; D perhaps matches TRBD1 (5 bases). The CDR3 consists of 15 residues. V gave up 2 bases and J gave up 2 bases, with 13 bases separating them. CDR1 is LNHDA, CDR2 SQIVND, per germline (reference sequence). The CDR3 nucleotides read TGTGCCAGTAGTATAAGTCAGGGCCTAACCTACGAGCAGTACTTC. Protein sequence: CASSISQGLTYEQYF.

The rearrangement uses TRBV6-1 and TRBJ1-1; a possible D gene is TRBD1 (5 bases). The CDR3 is 14 amino acids. Per the germline V gene, CDR1 is MNHNS and CDR2 is SASEGT. Trimming cost V 4 bases and J 2 bases, with 11 bases left between them. The CDR3 here is CASSVGGLNTEAFF. CDR3 DNA sequence: TGTGCCAGCAGTGTGGGGGGGTTAAACACTGAAGCTTTCTTT.

CDR3: CAGRSLATNTEAFF. CDR3 DNA: TGTGCCGGCCGTAGCCTAGCCACCAACACTGAAGCTTTCTTT. The chain is built from TRBV6-6 and TRBJ1-1; the D is unclear. Per the germline V gene, CDR1 is MNHNY and CDR2 is SVGAGI (reference sequence). V was cut by 11 bases and J by 2 bases, with 18 bases left in between. The CDR3 has 14 amino acids.

The chain is built from TRBV29-1 and TRBJ1-2; TRBD1 is a possible D gene (5 bases). In germline, CDR1 is SQVTM, CDR2 ANQGSEA. V gave up 0 bases and J gave up 8 bases, with 16 bases separating them. The CDR3 has 14 residues. CDR3 nucleotides: TGCAGCGTTGAAGATCCCAGGGTTCGTTTAGGCTACACCTTC. Its translation: CSVEDPRVRLGYTF.

V gene TRBV19 combines with J gene TRBJ1-2; 7 bases match TRBD1. The V gene's germline CDR1 is LNHDA and CDR2 SQIVND (reference sequence). The J segment lost 3 bases and the V segment lost 7 bases, leaving 8 bases of the junction unmatched. The length of the CDR3 is 14 residues. DNA for the CDR3: TGTGCCAGTAACCCCACAGGGGCGCACTATGGCTACACCTTC. This sequence encodes CASNPTGAHYGYTF.

The V gene is TRBV28, the J gene TRBJ2-2; 7 nucleotides line up with TRBD2. J gave up 7 bases and V 4 bases, and 6 bases lay outside the gene matches. CDR1 and CDR2 (germline): MDHEN, SYDVKM. This CDR3 has 14 amino acids. The CDR3 coding sequence is TGTGCCAGCAGTTGGCGGGAGAGGGGCGGGGAGCTGTTTTTT. Encoded protein: CASSWRERGGELFF.

This clone was counted a few times. The CDR3 here is CASRNLGGREGIETQYF. The DNA for the CDR3 is TGTGCCAGTAGGAACTTGGGGGGCAGGGAAGGCATAGAGACCCAGTACTTC. This chain joins TRBV19 and TRBJ2-5; D possibly uses TRBD1 or TRBD2 (6 bases each). CDR1 LNHDA and CDR2 SQIVND come from the germline V gene (reference sequence). Trimming pared 6 bases from V and 4 bases from J, leaving 24 bases between. The CDR3 covers 17 residues.

The chain is built from TRBV27 and TRBJ1-2; TRBD1 might be the D (5 bases). This CDR3 is 15 amino acids long. Trimming removed 5 bases from V and 3 bases from J, with 16 bases in between. The V gene's germline CDR1 is MNHEY and CDR2 SMNVEV (reference sequence). CDR3 DNA sequence: TGTGCCAGCAGTGCCTCGCTGACAGTAGACTATGGCTACACCTTC. This gives the protein CASSASLTVDYGYTF.

The J gene is TRBJ2-3, the V gene TRBV15, with 10 bases that match TRBD2. V gave up 1 base and J gave up 5 bases; unmatched junction bases: 0. Germline V gene lookup returns CDR1 LNHNV and CDR2 YYDKDF (reference sequence). The CDR3 covers 14 residues. The CDR3: CATSRGLAGDTQYF. The CDR3 DNA reads as TGTGCCACCAGCAGAGGACTAGCGGGAGATACGCAGTATTTT.

The rearrangement joins TRBV6-5 to TRBJ2-7; D might be TRBD1 (6 bases). This CDR3 comprises 11 residues. Looked up from germline, CDR1 is MNHEY and CDR2 is SVGAGI. V gave up 5 bases and J gave up 4 bases, with 6 bases separating them. CDR3 DNA sequence: TGTGCCAGCAGTACAGGGTACGAGCAGTACTTC. Translating gives CASSTGYEQYF.

The CDR3 region is CASGTGVNQPQHF. The CDR3, as DNA: TGTGCCAGCGGGACAGGGGTGAATCAGCCCCAGCATTTT. V usage is TRBV28 and J usage is TRBJ1-5; 10 bases match TRBD1. This CDR3 has 13 amino acids. Germline V gene lookup returns CDR1 MDHEN and CDR2 SYDVKM. Unmatched junction bases numbered 2, after V lost 8 bases and J lost 4 bases.

This chain links TRBV11-2 with TRBJ2-3; D is possibly TRBD2 (6 bases). The CDR3 runs to 14 residues. V was clipped by 5 bases and J by 0 bases, with 9 bases between them. Germline V CDR1 and CDR2: SGHAT, FQNNGV. The CDR3 DNA follows: TGTGCCAGCAGCCGTAGCGGCAGCACAGATACGCAGTATTTT. It specifies CASSRSGSTDTQYF.

This chain joins TRBV5-6 and TRBJ2-1, with 10 positions matching TRBD2. This CDR3 contains 14 residues. The trim removed 2 bases at V and 5 bases at J, leaving 1 base unmatched. Looked up from germline, CDR1 is SGHDT and CDR2 is YYEEEE. The CDR3 here is CASSFGLADNEQFF. The CDR3 DNA follows: TGTGCCAGCAGCTTCGGACTAGCGGACAATGAGCAGTTCTTC.

In this sample, this clone turned up once. The rearrangement links TRBV7-8 to TRBJ1-1; D might be TRBD1 (5 bases). The CDR3 length is 14 residues. Per germline, CDR1 SGHVS and CDR2 FQNEAQ. V gave up 7 bases and J gave up 1 base, with 13 bases separating them. The DNA for the CDR3 is TGTGCCAGCACCTCCGGTCAGGGGAACACTGAAGCTTTCTTT. Its protein is CASTSGQGNTEAFF.

The rearrangement uses TRBV18 and TRBJ2-7; TRBD2 aligns across 12 bases. Trimming removed 2 bases from V and 5 bases from J; junction bases left unmatched: 10. The germline V gene has CDR1 KGHSH and CDR2 LQKENI. The length of the CDR3 is 17 residues. The CDR3 nucleotides are TGTGCCAGCTCACCATCGACTTGGACTAGCGGGGACGACGAGCAGTACTTC. Translating gives CASSPSTWTSGDDEQYF.

This chain joins TRBV21-1 and TRBJ2-2; TRBD1 is the table's D call and was not checked against the DNA. TRBV21-1 is shown as a pseudogene. This CDR3 has 14 residues. CDR3 nucleotide sequence: TGTGCCAGCAGCCTACAGGGGCAGGCCGGGGAGCTGTTTTTT. This gives the protein CASSLQGQAGELFF.

This rearrangement joins TRBV28 to TRBJ1-1; D unresolved. The germline CDR1 and CDR2 sequences are MDHEN and SYDVKM. The CDR3 loop spans 13 amino acids. Deletions cut 0 bases from V and 7 bases from J, with 9 bases between. The CDR3 protein is CASSLWKGSEAFF. In nucleotides, the CDR3 is TGTGCCAGCAGTTTATGGAAAGGGAGTGAAGCTTTCTTT. Full variable domain (remainder filled in from reference TRBV28 and TRBJ1-1): DVKVTQSSRYLVKRTGEKVFLECVQDMDHENMFWYRQDPGLGLRLIYFSYDVKMKEKGDIPEGYSVSREKKERFSLILESASTNQTSMYLCASSLWKGSEAFFGQGTRLTVV.

J is TRBJ2-3 and V is TRBV18, with 11 bases matching TRBD2. Germline V gene lookup returns CDR1 KGHSH and CDR2 LQKENI. Losses at the gene ends were 5 bases for V and 3 bases for J; bases not matched to a gene: 16. The CDR3 sequence is 19 residues long. This CDR3 reads CASSKTSGEFGTGTDTQYF. CDR3 DNA: TGTGCCAGCTCAAAGACTAGCGGGGAGTTTGGAACGGGGACAGATACGCAGTATTTT.